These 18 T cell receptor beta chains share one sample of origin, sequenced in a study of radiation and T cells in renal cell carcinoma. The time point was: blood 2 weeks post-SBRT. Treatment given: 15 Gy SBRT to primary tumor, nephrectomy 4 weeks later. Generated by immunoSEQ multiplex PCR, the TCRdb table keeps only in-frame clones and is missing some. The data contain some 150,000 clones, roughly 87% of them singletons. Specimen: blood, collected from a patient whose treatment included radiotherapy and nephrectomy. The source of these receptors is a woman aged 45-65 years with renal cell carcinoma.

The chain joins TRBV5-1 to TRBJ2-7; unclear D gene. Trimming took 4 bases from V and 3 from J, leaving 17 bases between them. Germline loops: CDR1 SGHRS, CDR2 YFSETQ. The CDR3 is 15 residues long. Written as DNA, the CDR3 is TGCGCCAGCAGCATAGCCCTCGACTGGGACTACGAGCAGTACTTC. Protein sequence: CASSIALDWDYEQYF.

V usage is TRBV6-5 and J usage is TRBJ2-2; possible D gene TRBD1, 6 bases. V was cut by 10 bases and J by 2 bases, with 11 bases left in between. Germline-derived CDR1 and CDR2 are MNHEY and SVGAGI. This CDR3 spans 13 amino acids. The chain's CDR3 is CAIRGSNTGELFF. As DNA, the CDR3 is TGTGCCATCAGGGGATCCAACACCGGGGAGCTGTTTTTT.

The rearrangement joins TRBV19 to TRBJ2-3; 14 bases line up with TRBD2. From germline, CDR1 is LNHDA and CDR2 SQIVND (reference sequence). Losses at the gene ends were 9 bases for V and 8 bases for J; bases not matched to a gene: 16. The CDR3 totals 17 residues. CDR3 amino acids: CASISTSGGAGVATQYF. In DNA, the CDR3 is TGTGCCAGCATTTCGACTAGCGGGGGGGCAGGAGTCGCTACGCAGTATTTT.

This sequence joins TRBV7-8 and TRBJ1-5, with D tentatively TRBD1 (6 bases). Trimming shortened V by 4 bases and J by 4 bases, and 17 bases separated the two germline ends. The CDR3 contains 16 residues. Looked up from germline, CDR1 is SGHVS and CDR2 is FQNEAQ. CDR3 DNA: TGTGCCAGCAGCTCTTGGGGGGCCATTCCTAATCAGCCCCAGCATTTT. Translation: CASSSWGAIPNQPQHF.

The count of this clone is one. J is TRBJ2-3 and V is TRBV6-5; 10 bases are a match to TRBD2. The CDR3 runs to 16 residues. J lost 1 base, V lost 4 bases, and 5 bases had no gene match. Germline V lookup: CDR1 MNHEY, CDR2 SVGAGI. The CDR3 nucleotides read TGTGCCAGCAGTTCTGACCTAGCGGGGGGCACAGATACGCAGTATTTT. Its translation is CASSSDLAGGTDTQYF.

This CDR3 is CASSQISGGSGNTIYF. The CDR3 nucleotides read TGTGCCAGCAGCCAGATTTCGGGGGGCTCTGGAAACACCATATATTTT. J is TRBJ1-3 and V is TRBV9; tentative D call: TRBD1 (5 bases). In germline, CDR1 is SGDLS, CDR2 YYNGEE. Deletions cut 4 bases from V and 0 bases from J, with 14 bases between. CDR3 length: 16 residues. The entire variable domain, with the rest obtained from reference TRBV9 and TRBJ1-3, is as follows: DSGVTQTPKHLITATGQRVTLRCSPRSGDLSVYWYQQSLDQGLQFLIQYYNGEERAKGNILERFSAQQFPDLHSELNLSSLELGDSALYFCASSQISGGSGNTIYFGEGSWLTVV.

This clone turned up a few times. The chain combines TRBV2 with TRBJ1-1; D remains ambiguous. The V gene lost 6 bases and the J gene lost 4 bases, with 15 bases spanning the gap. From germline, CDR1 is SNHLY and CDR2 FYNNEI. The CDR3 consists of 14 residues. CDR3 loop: CASSFLTAGTEAFF. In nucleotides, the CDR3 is TGTGCCAGCAGCTTCCTGACGGCCGGCACTGAAGCTTTCTTT. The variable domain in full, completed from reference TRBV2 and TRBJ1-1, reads EPEVTQTPSHQVTQMGQEVILRCVPISNHLYFYWYRQILGQKVEFLVSFYNNEISEKSEIFDDQFSVERPDGSNFTLKIRSTKLEDSAMYFCASSFLTAGTEAFFGQGTRLTVV.

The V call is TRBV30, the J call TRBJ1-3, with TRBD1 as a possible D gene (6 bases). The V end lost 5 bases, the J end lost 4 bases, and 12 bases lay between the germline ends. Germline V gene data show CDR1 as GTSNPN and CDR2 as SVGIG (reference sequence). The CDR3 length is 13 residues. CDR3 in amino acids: CAWDGQRGNTIYF. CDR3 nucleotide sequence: TGTGCCTGGGACGGACAGAGGGGAAACACCATATATTTT.

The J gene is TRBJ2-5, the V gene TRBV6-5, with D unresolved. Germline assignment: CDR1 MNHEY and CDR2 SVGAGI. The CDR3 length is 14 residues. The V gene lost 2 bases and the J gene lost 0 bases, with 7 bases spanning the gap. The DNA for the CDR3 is TGTGCCAGCAGTTACCGATTTGACCAAGAGACCCAGTACTTC. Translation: CASSYRFDQETQYF.

This chain's CDR3 is CASETSGGAGTGELFF. CDR3 in DNA: TGTGCCAGCGAGACTAGCGGGGGGGCAGGCACCGGGGAGCTGTTTTTT. V usage is TRBV2 and J usage is TRBJ2-2, with 14 bases that match TRBD2. This CDR3 is 16 amino acids long. Germline loops: CDR1 SNHLY, CDR2 FYNNEI. Losses at the gene ends were 8 bases for V and 4 bases for J; bases not matched to a gene: 6. Drawing the rest from reference TRBV2 and TRBJ2-2, the complete variable domain is EPEVTQTPSHQVTQMGQEVILRCVPISNHLYFYWYRQILGQKVEFLVSFYNNEISEKSEIFDDQFSVERPDGSNFTLKIRSTKLEDSAMYFCASETSGGAGTGELFFGEGSRLTVL.

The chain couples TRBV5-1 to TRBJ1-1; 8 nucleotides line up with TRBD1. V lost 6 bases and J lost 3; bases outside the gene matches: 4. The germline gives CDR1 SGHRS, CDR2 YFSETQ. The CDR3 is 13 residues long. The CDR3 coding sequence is TGCGCCAGCATGCAACAGGGGGACACTGAAGCTTTCTTT. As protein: CASMQQGDTEAFF.

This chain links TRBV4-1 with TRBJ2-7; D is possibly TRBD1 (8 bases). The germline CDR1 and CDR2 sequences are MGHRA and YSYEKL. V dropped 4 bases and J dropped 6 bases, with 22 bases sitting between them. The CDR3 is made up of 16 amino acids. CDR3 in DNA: TGCGCCAGCAGCCCGATCGGGAGGACAGGGTTCCCCGAGCAGTACTTC. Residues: CASSPIGRTGFPEQYF.

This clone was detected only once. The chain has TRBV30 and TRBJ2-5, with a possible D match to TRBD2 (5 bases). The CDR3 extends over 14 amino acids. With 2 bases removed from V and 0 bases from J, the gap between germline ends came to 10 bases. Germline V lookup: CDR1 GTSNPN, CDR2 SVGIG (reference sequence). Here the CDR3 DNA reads TGTGCCTGGAGTCGGACTTCGTACCAAGAGACCCAGTACTTC. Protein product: CAWSRTSYQETQYF.

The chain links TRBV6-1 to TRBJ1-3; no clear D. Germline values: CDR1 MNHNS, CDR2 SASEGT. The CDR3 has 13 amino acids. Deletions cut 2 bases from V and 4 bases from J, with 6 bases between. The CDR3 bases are TGTGCCAGCAGTGAAAGTTACGGAAACACCATATATTTT. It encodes CASSESYGNTIYF.

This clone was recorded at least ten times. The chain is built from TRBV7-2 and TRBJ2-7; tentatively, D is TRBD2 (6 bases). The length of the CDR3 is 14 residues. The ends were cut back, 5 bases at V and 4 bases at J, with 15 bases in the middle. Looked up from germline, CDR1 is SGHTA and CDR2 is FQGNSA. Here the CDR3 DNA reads TGTGCCAGCAGCCCCTCGTCGGGGGAATACGAGCAGTACTTC. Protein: CASSPSSGEYEQYF.

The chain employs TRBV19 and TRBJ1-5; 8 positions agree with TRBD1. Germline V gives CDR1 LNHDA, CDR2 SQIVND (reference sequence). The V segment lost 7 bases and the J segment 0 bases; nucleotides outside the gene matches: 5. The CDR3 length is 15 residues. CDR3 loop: CASTTDRGSNQPQHF. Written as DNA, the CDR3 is TGTGCCAGTACCACCGACAGGGGTAGCAATCAGCCCCAGCATTTT.

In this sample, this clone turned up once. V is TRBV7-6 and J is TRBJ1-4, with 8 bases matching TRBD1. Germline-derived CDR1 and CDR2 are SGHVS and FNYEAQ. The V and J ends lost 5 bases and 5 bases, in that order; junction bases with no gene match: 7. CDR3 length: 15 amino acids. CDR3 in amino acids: CASSPPGGFNEKLFF. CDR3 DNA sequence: TGTGCCAGCAGCCCCCCAGGGGGCTTCAATGAAAAACTGTTTTTT.

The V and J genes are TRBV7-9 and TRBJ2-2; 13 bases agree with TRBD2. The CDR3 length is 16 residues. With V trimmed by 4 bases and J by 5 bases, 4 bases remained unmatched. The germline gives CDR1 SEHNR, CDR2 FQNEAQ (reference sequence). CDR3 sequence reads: CASSSTGLAGTGELFF. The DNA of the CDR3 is TGTGCCAGCAGCTCGACGGGACTAGCGGGGACCGGGGAGCTGTTTTTT.